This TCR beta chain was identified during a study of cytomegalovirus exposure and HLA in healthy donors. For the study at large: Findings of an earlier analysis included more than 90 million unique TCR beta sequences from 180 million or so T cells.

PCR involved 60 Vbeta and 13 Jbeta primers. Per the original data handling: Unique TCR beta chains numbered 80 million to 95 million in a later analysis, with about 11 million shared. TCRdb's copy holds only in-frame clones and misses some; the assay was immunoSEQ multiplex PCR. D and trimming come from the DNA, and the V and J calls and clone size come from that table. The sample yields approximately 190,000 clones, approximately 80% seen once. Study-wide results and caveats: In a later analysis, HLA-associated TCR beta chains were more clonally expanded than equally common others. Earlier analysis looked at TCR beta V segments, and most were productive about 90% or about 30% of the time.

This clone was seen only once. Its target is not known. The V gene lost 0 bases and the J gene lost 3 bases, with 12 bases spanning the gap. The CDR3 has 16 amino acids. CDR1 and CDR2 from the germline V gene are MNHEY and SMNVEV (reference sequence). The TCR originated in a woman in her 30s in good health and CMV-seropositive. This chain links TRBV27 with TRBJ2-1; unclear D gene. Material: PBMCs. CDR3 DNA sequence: TGTGCCAGCAGTTTATCGTTCCAGGCCCTCTACAATGAGCAGTTCTTC. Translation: CASSLSFQALYNEQFF.